The 9 T cell receptor beta chains listed next were all sequenced from one sample in a study of shared clonotypes between healthy human individuals. The method was immunoSEQ multiplex PCR; TCRdb's version includes in-frame clones alone and lacks a portion of them. The table includes some 800,000 clones, about 91% detected once. Naive CD8 populations comprised CD45RO-negative cells positively selected for CCR7, excluding terminally differentiated effector memory CD45RA+ cells. The sequencing input was naive CD8+ T cells sorted from blood. Receptors were obtained from a man aged 25 to 40 in good health.

This chain uses TRBV27 with TRBJ2-7, with 12 bases that match TRBD2. Germline values: CDR1 MNHEY, CDR2 SMNVEV (reference sequence). The CDR3 loop spans 18 amino acids. V lost 3 bases and J lost 0; bases outside the gene matches: 9. CDR3: CASSFRTSGADFSYEQYF. In nucleotides, the CDR3 is TGTGCCAGCAGTTTCCGGACTAGCGGGGCAGATTTCTCCTACGAGCAGTACTTC.

The chain has TRBV7-3 and TRBJ1-1; possibly TRBD1 for D (6 bases). Germline CDR1 and CDR2: SGHTA and FQGTGA. Trimming took 4 bases from V and 1 from J, leaving 7 bases between them. The CDR3 has 13 amino acids. The CDR3 reads CASSWGQNTEAFF. The CDR3 nucleotides read TGTGCCAGCAGCTGGGGACAGAACACTGAAGCTTTCTTT.

The chain couples TRBV15 to TRBJ2-1; D uncertain. The CDR3 is made up of 15 amino acids. Trimming cost V 5 bases and J 7 bases, with 18 bases left between them. CDR1 is LNHNV and CDR2 is YYDKDF in the germline V gene (reference sequence). The CDR3 spells CATSQTTILGNEQFF. CDR3 coding DNA: TGTGCCACCAGCCAAACAACGATCCTGGGAAATGAGCAGTTCTTC.

The V and J genes are TRBV27 and TRBJ2-2; D is perhaps TRBD1 (5 bases). V lost 3 bases to trimming and J lost 5 bases, with 7 bases between them. This CDR3 comprises 13 residues. Germline V gives CDR1 MNHEY, CDR2 SMNVEV (reference sequence). This CDR3 reads CASSFKGTGELFF. CDR3 bases: TGTGCCAGCAGTTTTAAGGGGACCGGGGAGCTGTTTTTT.

The CDR3 bases are TGTGCCAGCAGCCCCCGCCCACTAGCGGGAGGGTCGCCGTCCTACAATGAGCAGTTCTTC. It yields the protein CASSPRPLAGGSPSYNEQFF. The chain employs TRBV7-3 and TRBJ2-1; 13 bases are a match to TRBD2. Germline loops: CDR1 SGHTA, CDR2 FQGTGA. The V segment lost 5 bases and the J segment 1 base; nucleotides outside the gene matches: 14. CDR3 size: 20 residues.

This clone was detected once. The CDR3 DNA reads as TGTGCCAGCAGCTTATTCGCGGGAGGGCTGGGCAATGAGCAGTTCTTC. Translation gives CASSLFAGGLGNEQFF. The V and J genes are TRBV7-3 and TRBJ2-1; 9 nucleotides align to TRBD2. Germline-derived CDR1 and CDR2 are SGHTA and FQGTGA. This CDR3 is 16 amino acids long. The junction had 8 bases not matched to a gene; V was cut back by 2 bases and J by 6 bases.

CDR3 DNA: TGTGCCAGCAGTTACTTTTCGGGACACGGCGAGCAGTACTTC. This gives the protein CASSYFSGHGEQYF. The rearrangement uses TRBV6-5 and TRBJ2-7; D might be TRBD1 (6 bases). Trimming cost V 1 base and J 6 bases, with 13 bases left between them. This CDR3 is built from 14 residues. Germline CDR1 reads MNHEY; CDR2 reads SVGAGI.

The CDR3 sequence: CASSLPREGFEQYF. DNA for the CDR3: TGTGCCAGCAGCTTACCGAGGGAGGGTTTCGAGCAGTACTTC. The chain joins TRBV7-8 to TRBJ2-7; 7 bases align to TRBD2. The CDR3 length is 14 residues. Looked up from germline, CDR1 is SGHVS and CDR2 is FQNEAQ. Trimming at V came to 2 bases and at J to 6 bases, leaving 7 bases not matched to a gene. Complete variable domain (other parts from reference TRBV7-8 and TRBJ2-7): GAGVSQSPRYKVAKRGQDVALRCDPISGHVSLFWYQQALGQGPEFLTYFQNEAQLDKSGLPSDRFFAERPEGSVSTLKIQRTQQEDSAVYLCASSLPREGFEQYFGPGTRLTVT.

The CDR3 loop reads CASSLPSGVPYNEQFF. The CDR3 nucleotides read TGTGCCAGCAGTTTGCCTAGCGGAGTCCCCTACAATGAGCAGTTCTTC. The rearrangement uses TRBV28 and TRBJ2-1; 7 nucleotides match TRBD2. V lost 3 bases to trimming and J lost 2 bases; unmatched junction nucleotides: 7. Germline CDR1 MDHEN, CDR2 SYDVKM. CDR3 length equals 16 residues. The entire variable domain, with the rest obtained from reference TRBV28 and TRBJ2-1, is as follows: DVKVTQSSRYLVKRTGEKVFLECVQDMDHENMFWYRQDPGLGLRLIYFSYDVKMKEKGDIPEGYSVSREKKERFSLILESASTNQTSMYLCASSLPSGVPYNEQFFGPGTRLTVL.